The rows below give T cell receptor beta chains drawn from one sample of a study of control samples from healthy donors and cancer patients. Profiling relied on immunoSEQ multiplex PCR, and the TCRdb table lists in-frame clones only, not all of them. The sample gives about 140,000 clones, around nine tenths of which show up once; 8.7% is in the top ten. Sequencing used blood. Receptors originate from a woman aged 30 to 39 in good health. Both conserved end residues are part of each CDR3. The D gene is left open where the match is weak. Where a row states a size, it is once, few, many or the class of an expanded clone; other rows omit it.

>TRBJ2-2|.|TRBV19|.
TGTGCCAGTAGTACCTCAGTGGGCCCTCCCAACACCGGGGAGCTGTTTTTT
CASSTSVGPPNTGELFF
>TRBJ1-5|.|TRBV18|.
TGTGCCAGCTCACCAACGGGGGTCTCTCAGCCCCAGCATTTT
CASSPTGVSQPQHF
>TRBJ2-1|.|TRBV27|TRBD2
TGTGCCAGCAGTTCCAGCGGGGGGGCCTACAATGAGCAGTTCTTC
CASSSSGGAYNEQFF
>TRBJ2-5|.|TRBV30|TRBD2
TGTGCCTGGAGACTAGCGGGCCAAGAGACCCAGTACTTC
CAWRLAGQETQYF
>TRBJ2-7|few|TRBV19|TRBD2
TGTGCCAGTAGTTTCGCCGGGAGGGCCCCCGAGCAGTACTTC
CASSFAGRAPEQYF
>TRBJ1-1|.|TRBV7-3|.
TGTGCCAGCAGCTTCTCGGGGAACACTGAAGCTTTCTTT
CASSFSGNTEAFF
>TRBJ1-2|once|TRBV5-1|.
TGCGCCAGCAGCTTGGACGCAGGGGCCTACTATGGCTACACCTTC
CASSLDAGAYYGYTF
>TRBJ1-3|.|TRBV3-1/TRBV3-2|.
TGTGCCAGCAGCCAAAACCGGGACGGTGGAAACACCATATATTTT
CASSQNRDGGNTIYF
>TRBJ1-1|.|TRBV29-1|.
TGCAGCGTTGAAGATTCGAGATTTGAGGCTTTCTTT
CSVEDSRFEAFF
>TRBJ1-2|.|TRBV16|.
TGTGCCAGCAGCCAATCAACGGGAAACTATGGCTACACCTTC
CASSQSTGNYGYTF
>TRBJ2-1|.|TRBV2|.
TGTGCCAGCAATAGGGACAATGAGCAGTTCTTC
CASNRDNEQFF
>TRBJ1-1|.|TRBV6-5|.
TGTGCCAGCAGTTCCTGGGCCGAGAACACTGAAGCTTTCTTT
CASSSWAENTEAFF
>TRBJ2-5|.|TRBV19|TRBD2
TGTGCCAGTAGTCCTACTAGCGGGAGGGAGACCCAGTACTTC
CASSPTSGRETQYF
>TRBJ1-1|.|TRBV18|TRBD1
TGTGCCAGCTCACCCCAGGGGGCCGTGAACACTGAAGCTTTCTTT
CASSPQGAVNTEAFF
>TRBJ2-7|.|TRBV4-2|.
TGTGCCAGCAGCCAAAGCGAGGTCCCCGAGCAGTACTTC
CASSQSEVPEQYF
>TRBJ1-2|.|TRBV15|.
TGTGCCACCAGCAGAGATGGTGTTGGCTACACCTTC
CATSRDGVGYTF
>TRBJ2-7|.|TRBV28|TRBD2
TGTGCCAGCACCCCTGGACTAGCGGCCTACGAGCAGTACTTC
CASTPGLAAYEQYF
>TRBJ1-2|.|TRBV10-3|TRBD1
TGTGCCATCAGTGAGTCCGGGACAGTTTTCTATGGCTACACCTTC
CAISESGTVFYGYTF
>TRBJ1-1|.|TRBV5-1|.
TGCGCCAGCCAAATCGAGGGGGGACTGAACACTGAAGCTTTCTTT
CASQIEGGLNTEAFF
>TRBJ1-2|.|TRBV2|TRBD1
TGTGCCAGCAGTGAAGAGCCCAGGGGGCGCCGAGGCTACACCTTC
CASSEEPRGRRGYTF
>TRBJ2-2|.|TRBV30|.
TGTGCCTGGAGTACACGCCCCGGGGAGCTGTTTTTT
CAWSTRPGELFF
>TRBJ1-2|.|TRBV6-2/TRBV6-3|TRBD1
TGTGCCAGCAGTTACTCGAATAGGGGGCAATACTATGGCTACACCTTC
CASSYSNRGQYYGYTF
>TRBJ2-3|.|TRBV7-2|.
TGTGCCAGCAGCTTACACCAGGCGGGCGGCACAGATACGCAGTATTTT
CASSLHQAGGTDTQYF
>TRBJ2-3|.|TRBV5-5|TRBD1
TGTGCCAGCAGCTTAGGGGGCAGCACAGATACGCAGTATTTT
CASSLGGSTDTQYF
>TRBJ2-1|.|TRBV7-2|TRBD2
TGTGCCAGCAGCGTCCCCCCGCGGGAGCTAAATGAGCAGTTCTTC
CASSVPPRELNEQFF
>TRBJ2-3|.|TRBV5-1|TRBD1
TGCGCCAGCAGCCCCGGGACAGGGGGAACAGATACGCAGTATTTT
CASSPGTGGTDTQYF
>TRBJ1-2|.|TRBV29-1|.
TGCAGCGCCTCCCCTGTGCGTGGCTACACCTTC
CSASPVRGYTF
>TRBJ2-7|.|TRBV18|.
TGTGCCAGCTCACCTCCGGGACTTTCTGTCGAGCAGTACTTC
CASSPPGLSVEQYF